What follows are 7 T cell receptor beta chains derived from one specimen sequenced in a study of blood T cell repertoires in COVID-19. Sequencing used immunoSEQ multiplex PCR; TCRdb keeps in-frame clones, though not all of them. Found here are 450,000 or so clones, approximately 89% of them singletons; the top ten hold 0.9%. The sample was peripheral blood. These receptors originate from a man between 18 and 35 years old with COVID-19, enrolled during active disease.

V gene TRBV7-2 combines with J gene TRBJ2-1; TRBD2 might be the D (5 bases). Germline assignment: CDR1 SGHTA and CDR2 FQGNSA. V was clipped by 3 bases and J by 0 bases, with 12 bases between them. The CDR3 spans 16 residues. The CDR3 reads CASSFFSGSSYNEQFF. The DNA for the CDR3 is TGTGCCAGCAGCTTTTTCTCGGGGAGCTCCTACAATGAGCAGTTCTTC.

The chain couples TRBV12-3 or TRBV12-4 to TRBJ1-2; 7 bases agree with TRBD1. The CDR3 covers 13 residues. V shed 6 bases, J shed 4 bases, and the junction held 5 bases outside the gene matches. CDR3 nucleotide sequence: TGTGCCAGCAGCGAGGGACAGTTCTATGGCTACACCTTC. Its translation is CASSEGQFYGYTF.

V is TRBV6-1 and J is TRBJ1-5; the match to TRBD1 covers 7 bases. Trimming cost V 3 bases and J 6 bases; bases outside gene matches: 2. The CDR3 runs 13 residues. From germline, CDR1 is MNHNS and CDR2 SASEGT. CDR3 protein: CASSERDSQPQHF. Written as DNA, the CDR3 is TGTGCCAGCAGTGAGAGGGACAGTCAGCCCCAGCATTTT.

This chain connects TRBV6-5 to TRBJ2-5, with 8 bases identical to TRBD2. The V segment lost 6 bases and the J segment 0 bases; nucleotides outside the gene matches: 6. Per the germline V gene, CDR1 is MNHEY and CDR2 is SVGAGI. CDR3 length equals 15 residues. The DNA for the CDR3 is TGTGCCAGCAGCCAGCGGGGGTCGTACCAAGAGACCCAGTACTTC. Protein sequence: CASSQRGSYQETQYF.

This clone was seen once. The genes are TRBV7-3 and TRBJ1-6, with unresolved D. Between the trimmed V and J ends, which lost 1 base and 6 bases, there was a span of 7 bases. The CDR3 length is 14 residues. Germline V gene lookup returns CDR1 SGHTA and CDR2 FQGTGA. The CDR3 DNA is TGTGCCAGCAGCTTAATGGTCGGTAATTCACCCCTCCACTTT. This encodes CASSLMVGNSPLHF.

The chain joins TRBV5-6 to TRBJ2-2; D perhaps matches TRBD2 (5 bases). In germline, CDR1 is SGHDT, CDR2 YYEEEE. This CDR3 has 16 amino acids. V was trimmed by 6 bases and J by 2 bases, leaving 17 bases between them. The CDR3 reads CASNPYFTGNTGELFF. CDR3 sequence (DNA): TGTGCCAGCAACCCCTATTTCACGGGAAACACCGGGGAGCTGTTTTTT.

The rearrangement links TRBV10-2 to TRBJ2-2; 7 nucleotides line up with TRBD1. Germline-derived CDR1 and CDR2 are WSHSY and SAAADI. This CDR3 has 14 amino acids. The V segment lost 6 bases and the J segment 3 bases; nucleotides outside the gene matches: 4. CDR3 sequence (DNA): TGCGCCAGCAGGAGGGACAGAGACACCGGGGAGCTGTTTTTT. Protein sequence: CASRRDRDTGELFF.